The rows below give T cell receptor beta chains drawn from one sample of a study of T cell repertoires in cytomegalovirus infection. These receptors' targets are unknown. Using its own MiXCR run on the reads, TCRdb lists one record per CDR3 protein. Seen here are approximately 350,000 distinct CDR3 sequences, approximately 30% observed once, and the top ten hold 13%. Sequences were derived from cultured PBMCs, sampled from culture after CMV antigen stimulation. These receptors came from a human donor in good health (CMV status not recorded). Some clones in this sample may be carry-over from other donors' samples. The CDR3 runs from the conserved cysteine through the conserved F or W. D genes are given only for firm matches. Clone sizes are given selectively: once, few, many, or a class where the clone is expanded.

d_gene	v_gene	abundance	j_gene	CDR3nt	CDR3aa
NA	TRBV2	once	TRBJ2-3	TGTGCCAGCAGCGAAGGGGAGGTCACAGATACGCAGTATTTT	CASSEGEVTDTQYF
NA	TRBV11-2	NA	TRBJ2-5	TGTGCCAGCAGCTCATACAGAGATGAGACCCAGTACTTC	CASSSYRDETQYF
TRBD1	TRBV7-2	few	TRBJ2-1	TGTGCCAGCAGCAACCGGGACAGGGGAGGGAATGAGCAGTTCTTC	CASSNRDRGGNEQFF
TRBD1	TRBV4-1	few	TRBJ1-2	TGCGCCAGCAGCCATATACAGGACAGGCCTAAATTC	CASSHIQDRPKF
TRBD1	TRBV19	NA	TRBJ2-2	TGTGCCTGCCTAAGGACAGGGGGCACCGGGGAGCTGTTTTTT	CACLRTGGTGELFF
NA	TRBV15	NA	TRBJ2-5	TGTGCCACCGCCTCCCGACACCAAGAGACCCAGTACTTC	CATASRHQETQYF
NA	TRBV11-3	NA	TRBJ2-1	TGTGCCAGCAGCTTGGGGGCGGGAAACAGTGAGCAGTTCTTC	CASSLGAGNSEQFF
TRBD1	TRBV20-1	NA	TRBJ2-7	TGCAGTGCTAGATCCCAGGGACAGGTCACCTACGAGCAGTACTTC	CSARSQGQVTYEQYF
TRBD2	TRBV5-4	NA	TRBJ2-5	TGTGCCAGCAGCTTGCAATCTAGCGGGAGGGAGACCCAGTACTTC	CASSLQSSGRETQYF
NA	TRBV19	few	TRBJ1-5	TGTGCCAGTACCCGGGACATAAATCAGCCCCAGCATTTT	CASTRDINQPQHF
NA	TRBV6-1	few	TRBJ2-2	TGTGCCAGCAGTGTCAGTCGCGGGGAGCTGTTTTTT	CASSVSRGELFF
NA	TRBV7-6	many	TRBJ2-3	TGTGCCAGCAGCCTCCCCCCGAGGACGTCTACTATCACAGATACGCAGTATTTT	CASSLPPRTSTITDTQYF
TRBD2	TRBV4-3	few	TRBJ2-1	TGCGCCAGCAGCCAAGATGGTAGCGGGAGAATAGGTGAGCAGTTCTTC	CASSQDGSGRIGEQFF
TRBD2	TRBV7-9	NA	TRBJ2-3	TGTGCCAGCAGCTCCACAGGGGGGACTAGCGGGAAAGGGACAGATACGCAGTATTTT	CASSSTGGTSGKGTDTQYF
NA	TRBV7-2	NA	TRBJ1-2	TGTGCCAGCAGCTTTGGGACACTCTATGGCTACACCTTC	CASSFGTLYGYTF
TRBD1	TRBV12-3/TRBV12-4	once	TRBJ1-4	TGTGCCAGCAGTTTAAGCAGGGGGCAAGCTACTAATGAAAAACTGTTTTTT	CASSLSRGQATNEKLFF
NA	TRBV19	NA	TRBJ1-2	TGTGCCAGTAGTATCGGCCGGCTTGAGCAGGGCTACACCTTC	CASSIGRLEQGYTF
TRBD2	TRBV9	NA	TRBJ2-1	TGTGCCAGCAATAGGGTAGCGGGAGCCCGCTCCTACAATGAGCAGTTCTTC	CASNRVAGARSYNEQFF
NA	TRBV19	NA	TRBJ2-3	TGTGCCAGTAGTATAGGGGCCGCAGGACTCACAGATACGCAGTATTTT	CASSIGAAGLTDTQYF
TRBD2	TRBV7-8	few	TRBJ2-5	TGTGCCAGCAGCTTTAGCGGGGGTCTGCAAGAGACCCAGTACTTC	CASSFSGGLQETQYF
TRBD1	TRBV27	NA	TRBJ1-6	TGTGCCAGCAGTTCCACAGGGGGCGATTCACCCCTCCACTTT	CASSSTGGDSPLHF
NA	TRBV5-4	NA	TRBJ2-1	TGTGCCAGCAGCGTGCCCCAACAAGGGAATGAGCAGTTCTTC	CASSVPQQGNEQFF
NA	TRBV7-6	few	TRBJ2-5	TGTGCCAGCAGCCAACTTTCAGGACAGTACTTC	CASSQLSGQYF
NA	TRBV7-6	many	TRBJ2-1	TGTGCCAGCAGCTTAAGAGGAGGGAGCTCCTACAATGAGCAGTTCTTC	CASSLRGGSSYNEQFF
NA	TRBV2	few	TRBJ2-5	TGTGCCAGCAGTGAAGTCCCCCCCGAGACCCAGTACTTC	CASSEVPPETQYF
TRBD1	TRBV20-1	few	TRBJ2-5	TGCAGTGTTGAAGGGACAGAAGAGACCCAGTACTTC	CSVEGTEETQYF
NA	TRBV7-8	NA	TRBJ1-5	TGTGCCAGCAGCCAGGGGCTTGGGAATCAGCCCCAGCATTTT	CASSQGLGNQPQHF
NA	TRBV14	few	TRBJ2-1	TGTGCCAGCAGCCAAGGAATCCGTGCGAATGAGCAGTTCTTC	CASSQGIRANEQFF
NA	TRBV27	NA	TRBJ1-6	TGTGCCAGCAGTTTATCGTCCGAGGTTTATAATTCACCCCTCCACTTT	CASSLSSEVYNSPLHF
TRBD1	TRBV6-1	few	TRBJ2-1	TGTGCCAGCAGGAGTGCGGACAGGGTCAAGGGAAAGTTCTTC	CASRSADRVKGKFF
NA	TRBV19	NA	TRBJ1-2	TGTGCCAGTAGTACCCCCCCCCAGGGAGACTATGGCTACACCTTC	CASSTPPQGDYGYTF
NA	TRBV7-9	NA	TRBJ2-7	TGTGCCACTGCCCTGGAATCCTACGAGCAGTACTTC	CATALESYEQYF
TRBD1	TRBV28	NA	TRBJ2-5	TGTGCCAGCAGTTTTGTTGACAGGGGGCGAGCAGAGACCCAGTACTTC	CASSFVDRGRAETQYF
TRBD2	TRBV27	NA	TRBJ2-5	TGTGCCAGCAGTTTTTTCGGACTAGACCAAGAGACCCAGTACTTC	CASSFFGLDQETQYF
TRBD2	TRBV20-1	NA	TRBJ2-3	TGCAGTGCTAGCGCAACTAGCGGGAGAGCAGATACGCAGTATTTT	CSASATSGRADTQYF
NA	TRBV7-3	many	TRBJ2-6	TGTGCCAGCAGCTCCCTTTTGGGCTTGGTCTCTGGGGCCAACGTCCTGACTTTC	CASSSLLGLVSGANVLTF
TRBD2	TRBV7-2	few	TRBJ2-7	TGTGCCAGCAGCCGCACATTGACTAGCGGGCAGTACTTC	CASSRTLTSGQYF
TRBD1	TRBV6-2/TRBV6-3	few	TRBJ2-1	TGTGCCAGCAGACCCGGGACAGCTGTTGAGCAGTTCTTC	CASRPGTAVEQFF
NA	TRBV7-2	many	TRBJ2-1	TGTGCCAGCAGGCGAGACTCCTCCTACAATGAGCAGTTCTTC	CASRRDSSYNEQFF
NA	TRBV4-1	NA	TRBJ1-1	TGCGCCAGCAGCCACGAACCAGGGGTACTGGACACTGAAGCTTTCTTT	CASSHEPGVLDTEAFF
NA	TRBV19	NA	TRBJ2-2	TGTGCCAGTAGTATTCAGGGGATGCCCGGGGAGCTGTTTTTT	CASSIQGMPGELFF